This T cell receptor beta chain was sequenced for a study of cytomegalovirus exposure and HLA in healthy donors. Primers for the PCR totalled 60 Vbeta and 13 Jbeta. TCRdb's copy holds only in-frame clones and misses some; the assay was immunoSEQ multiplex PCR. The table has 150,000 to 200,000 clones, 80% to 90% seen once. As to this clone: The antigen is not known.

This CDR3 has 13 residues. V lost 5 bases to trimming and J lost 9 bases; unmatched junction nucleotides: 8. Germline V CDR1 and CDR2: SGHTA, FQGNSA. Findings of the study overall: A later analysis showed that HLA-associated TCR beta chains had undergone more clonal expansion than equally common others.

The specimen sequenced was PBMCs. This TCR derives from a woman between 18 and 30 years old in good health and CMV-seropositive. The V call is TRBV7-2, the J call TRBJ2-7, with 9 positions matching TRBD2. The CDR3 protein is CASSQGRGGGQYF. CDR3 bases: TGTGCCAGCAGCCAGGGGCGGGGGGGCGGGCAGTACTTC.